Following are 31 T cell receptor beta chains from one sample sequenced in a study of early T cells in non-severe SARS-CoV-2 infection. MiXCR, run by TCRdb on the 5' RACE reads, gives a single entry per CDR3 protein. The table lists roughly 80,000 distinct CDR3 sequences, 15% to 18% of them singletons. Material: whole blood. Every receptor here comes from an adult who was a healthcare worker with PCR-confirmed SARS-CoV-2 infection or an uninfected control (not recorded which).

Ten or more counts support this clonotype. Its ends do not fully match the called genes, so a read error is possible. This chain connects TRBV7-7 to TRBJ2-3; 11 bases are shared with TRBD2. This CDR3 has 15 residues. From germline, CDR1 is SSHAT and CDR2 FNYEAQ (reference sequence). The CDR3 DNA reads TGTGCTAGCAGCTTAACCGGGACTAGCGGTGATACGCAGTATTTT. It codes for CASSLTGTSGDTQYF.

This clonotype was detected ten times or more. The gene calls are TRBV12-3 or TRBV12-4 and TRBJ1-1, with D possibly being TRBD1 (6 bases). The V end was cut by 1 base, the J end by 0 bases, with 6 bases between. The CDR3 has 14 amino acids. CDR3 sequence: CASSLGQVNTEAFF. The CDR3 DNA reads TGTGCCAGCAGTTTAGGACAGGTGAACACTGAAGCTTTCTTT.

CDR3 nucleotides: TGTGCCAGCTCACAACCCGGTCAGGGGAATGAAAAACTGTTTTTT. Translation gives CASSQPGQGNEKLFF. This rearrangement joins TRBV5-6 to TRBJ1-4; a possible D gene is TRBD1 (6 bases). This CDR3 has 15 residues. Trimming cost V 7 bases and J 5 bases, with 18 bases left between them. Per germline, CDR1 SGHDT and CDR2 YYEEEE.

In this sample, this clonotype turned up a few times. The V call is TRBV3-1, the J call TRBJ1-3, with 9 bases lining up with TRBD1. The CDR3 loop spans 17 amino acids. J lost 1 base, V lost 3 bases, and 7 bases had no gene match. Germline lookup yields CDR1 LGHDT and CDR2 YNNKEL (reference sequence). The CDR3 DNA is TGTGCCAGCAGCCAGAGGAACAGGGGGCCTTCTGGAAACACCATATATTTT. It codes for CASSQRNRGPSGNTIYF.

The rearrangement uses TRBV7-9 and TRBJ2-7; 11 positions agree with TRBD1. Germline V CDR1 and CDR2: SEHNR, FQNEAQ (reference sequence). This CDR3 is built from 14 residues. The V and J ends lost 8 bases and 3 bases, in that order; junction bases with no gene match: 6. In nucleotides, the CDR3 is TGTGCCAGCCAGGCCGGGACAGGGGGCTACGAGCAGTACTTC. It translates to CASQAGTGGYEQYF.

A few counts support this clonotype. This chain links TRBV7-8 with TRBJ2-5, with TRBD1 matching 8 bases. The V segment lost 3 bases and the J segment 5 bases; nucleotides outside the gene matches: 11. CDR1 is SGHVS, CDR2 FQNEAQ, per germline. CDR3 length: 16 amino acids. CDR3 sequence (DNA): TGTGCCAGCAGCTTGAATAGGCAGGGGGCACGGGAGACCCAGTACTTC. As protein: CASSLNRQGARETQYF.

The sample holds a few counts of this clonotype. The chain recombines TRBV29-1 with TRBJ1-2, with 7 bases matching TRBD1. Losses at the gene ends were 6 bases for V and 7 bases for J; bases not matched to a gene: 8. CDR1 and CDR2 from the germline V gene are SQVTM and ANQGSEA. CDR3 length: 12 residues. This CDR3 is CSVDRQGSGYTF. CDR3 coding DNA: TGCAGCGTCGATAGACAGGGAAGTGGCTACACCTTC.

Concerning this clonotype: Being one base from a much bigger clone, this may be a read error. A read error is likely, as this CDR3 ends without the conserved phenylalanine or tryptophan. The chain carries TRBV10-2 and TRBJ2-1; D uncertain. Deletions cut 4 bases from V and 6 bases from J, with 13 bases between. The CDR3 loop spans 14 amino acids. CDR1 is WSHSY, CDR2 SAAADI, per germline. The DNA for the CDR3 is TGCGCCAGCAGTGCTCCGCCCCGGCGCAATGAGCAGTTCTCC. Translation gives CASSAPPRRNEQFS.

The rearrangement links TRBV7-9 to TRBJ2-7; 9 bases align to TRBD1. The ends lost 0 bases at V and 2 bases at J; junction bases unmatched: 5. Germline V CDR1 and CDR2: SEHNR, FQNEAQ (reference sequence). The CDR3 totals 16 residues. The CDR3 DNA reads as TGTGCCAGCAGCTTAGCGTCGGGACAGGGCGCCTACGAGCAGTACTTC. This codes for CASSLASGQGAYEQYF. Complete variable domain (other parts from reference TRBV7-9 and TRBJ2-7): DTGVSQNPRHKITKRGQNVTFRCDPISEHNRLYWYRQTLGQGPEFLTYFQNEAQLEKSRLLSDRFSAERPKGSFSTLEIQRTEQGDSAMYLCASSLASGQGAYEQYFGPGTRLTVT.

The rearrangement links TRBV6-2 or TRBV6-3 to TRBJ1-1; D gene ambiguous. CDR1 is MNHEY, CDR2 SVGEGT, per germline. The CDR3 length is 14 residues. Trimming left V 6 bases short and J 1 base short, with 12 bases between. The CDR3 DNA reads as TGTGCCAGCAGCCTTGGACCGCCGAACACTGAAGCTTTCTTT. As protein: CASSLGPPNTEAFF.

This rearrangement joins TRBV11-3 to TRBJ2-5; TRBD1 aligns across 8 bases. The CDR3 covers 15 residues. The V gene end was trimmed by 1 base and the J gene end by 4 bases; junction bases not matched to a gene: 5. Germline CDR1 is SGHNT and CDR2 is YENEEA. The CDR3 DNA sequence: TGTGCCAGCAGCTTAGGACAGGGGTTCGGAGAGACCCAGTACTTC. Encoded protein: CASSLGQGFGETQYF. Full variable domain (missing parts from reference TRBV11-3 and TRBJ2-5): EAGVVQSPRYKIIEKKQPVAFWCNPISGHNTLYWYLQNLGQGPELLIRYENEEAVDDSQLPKDRFSAERLKGVDSTLKIQPAELGDSAVYLCASSLGQGFGETQYFGPGTRLLVL.

This clonotype occurred many times. The rearrangement uses TRBV20-1 and TRBJ2-3; tentatively, D is TRBD1 or TRBD2 (5 bases each). The CDR3 contains 16 residues. The germline V gene has CDR1 DFQATT and CDR2 SNEGSKA (reference sequence). The V end lost 2 bases, the J end lost 0 bases, and 15 bases lay between the germline ends. In DNA form, the CDR3 reads TGCAGTGCTAGATTGTGGGGACCTGATAGCACAGATACGCAGTATTTT. Translated, it gives CSARLWGPDSTDTQYF.

CDR3 sequence: CASSLLSGTSGRGNEQFF. CDR3 DNA: TGTGCCAGCAGCTTACTTAGCGGGACTAGCGGGAGAGGTAATGAGCAGTTCTTC. The chain links TRBV11-2 to TRBJ2-1; TRBD2 agrees at 14 bases. The CDR3 totals 18 residues. The germline gives CDR1 SGHAT, CDR2 FQNNGV. After removal of 2 bases from V and 7 bases from J, the junction contained 10 bases not matched to a gene.

This clonotype was seen at least ten times. The chain has TRBV7-2 and TRBJ2-7; D is ambiguous. There are 12 residues in the CDR3. The germline gives CDR1 SGHTA, CDR2 FQGNSA. V lost 2 bases, J lost 3 bases, and 5 bases lay in between. The CDR3 DNA follows: TGTGCCAGCAGCTTAACCCGCTACGAGCAGTACTTC. As protein: CASSLTRYEQYF.

The sample holds a few counts of this clonotype. The CDR3 sequence is CASSPGLAGTYEQYF. In nucleotides, the CDR3 is TGTGCCAGCAGCCCTGGACTAGCGGGAACCTACGAGCAGTACTTC. This chain joins TRBV7-2 and TRBJ2-7; 12 bases are shared with TRBD2. V lost 5 bases and J lost 2; bases outside the gene matches: 4. The germline gives CDR1 SGHTA, CDR2 FQGNSA. This CDR3 has 15 residues.

The chain links TRBV12-3 or TRBV12-4 to TRBJ2-5; possible D gene TRBD2, 6 bases. V shed 6 bases and J shed 5 bases, with 16 bases lying between them. The CDR3 contains 14 residues. The CDR3: CASSQTAGGETQYF. The CDR3 DNA sequence: TGTGCCAGCAGCCAGACAGCTGGAGGGGAGACCCAGTACTTC.

Only a few counts were recorded for this clonotype. The chain carries TRBV7-9 and TRBJ2-1; D is ambiguous. V was shortened by 10 bases and J by 8 bases, with 18 bases between the two germline ends. The length of the CDR3 is 13 residues. Looked up from germline, CDR1 is SEHNR and CDR2 is FQNEAQ (reference sequence). CDR3 bases: TGTGCCATTTCGCGCGGACCTTTCGATGAGCAGTTCTTC. Protein product: CAISRGPFDEQFF.

The rearrangement joins TRBV12-3 or TRBV12-4 to TRBJ2-7; D may be TRBD1 (6 bases). Trimming removed 2 bases from V and 2 bases from J, with 10 bases in between. The CDR3 runs to 14 residues. CDR3 amino acids: CASSLFQGTYEQYF. In nucleotides, the CDR3 is TGTGCCAGCAGTTTATTTCAGGGGACCTACGAGCAGTACTTC.

The chain couples TRBV4-1 to TRBJ2-2; tentatively, D is TRBD1 (6 bases). The CDR3 loop spans 15 amino acids. V shed 1 base and J shed 6 bases, with 12 bases lying between them. Germline CDR1 reads MGHRA; CDR2 reads YSYEKL. The CDR3 sequence: CASSQVDSGAGELFF. CDR3 in DNA: TGCGCCAGCAGCCAAGTGGACAGTGGCGCCGGGGAGCTGTTTTTT.

This clonotype was observed many times. CDR3 coding DNA: TGTGCCAGCAGGACGACAGGGAAGTCAGATACGCAGTATTTT. It translates to CASRTTGKSDTQYF. The V call is TRBV6-2 or TRBV6-3, the J call TRBJ2-3; 7 bases agree with TRBD1. This CDR3 region has 14 residues. V shed 6 bases, J shed 4 bases, and the junction held 7 bases outside the gene matches. Germline values: CDR1 MNHEY, CDR2 SVGEGT.

This clonotype was picked up a small number of times. This chain links TRBV7-2 with TRBJ2-1, with TRBD1 as a possible D gene (6 bases). Trimming removed 3 bases at V and 7 bases at J, with 13 bases between. Germline V lookup: CDR1 SGHTA, CDR2 FQGNSA. This CDR3 is built from 14 residues. For the CDR3, the DNA is TGTGCCAGCAGCTTTTTTGGGACAAGAAATGAGCAGTTCTTC. It is translated as CASSFFGTRNEQFF.

This chain joins TRBV28 and TRBJ2-1, with a tentative D call TRBD1 (6 bases). Germline V gene data show CDR1 as MDHEN and CDR2 as SYDVKM. Trimming stripped 2 bases from V and 9 bases from J, with 11 bases between. The CDR3 contains 13 residues. CDR3 residues: CASSLAQGAEQFF. DNA for the CDR3: TGTGCCAGCAGTTTAGCACAGGGCGCTGAGCAGTTCTTC. Supplemented by reference TRBV28 and TRBJ2-1, the full variable domain reads DVKVTQSSRYLVKRTGEKVFLECVQDMDHENMFWYRQDPGLGLRLIYFSYDVKMKEKGDIPEGYSVSREKKERFSLILESASTNQTSMYLCASSLAQGAEQFFGPGTRLTVL.

This chain joins TRBV11-1 and TRBJ2-1; 12 nucleotides match TRBD2. Trimming took 2 bases from V and 12 from J; bases not matched to a gene: 2. Germline CDR1 reads SGHAT; CDR2 reads FQDESV (reference sequence). CDR3 length: 13 amino acids. DNA for the CDR3: TGTGCCAGCAGCTTACTAGCGGGGGGGGCGCAGTTCTTC. This sequence encodes CASSLLAGGAQFF.

This clonotype has just a few counts. The junction departs from germline at one end; a sequencing error may be responsible. The CDR3 sequence: CASSLGPAGLSTDMQYF. Here the CDR3 DNA reads TGTGCCAGCAGCTTAGGTCCGGCGGGCCTTTCCACAGATATGCAGTATTTT. The chain carries TRBV7-2 and TRBJ2-3; possibly TRBD2 for D (5 bases). This CDR3 is 17 amino acids long. CDR1 and CDR2 from the germline V gene are SGHTA and FQGNSA.

This clonotype was seen only a few times. CDR3 nucleotides: TGTGCCAGCAGTCCCTGGGACACAGACTACGAGCAGTACTTC. Translated, it gives CASSPWDTDYEQYF. The chain links TRBV27 to TRBJ2-7, with a possible D match to TRBD1 (6 bases). The CDR3 is 14 residues long. Germline CDR1 and CDR2: MNHEY and SMNVEV (reference sequence). V shed 5 bases and J shed 3 bases, with 14 bases lying between them.

V is TRBV4-2 and J is TRBJ1-1, with 8 bases aligning to TRBD1. The CDR3 extends over 14 amino acids. V lost 2 bases and J lost 5; bases outside the gene matches: 4. Germline V gene lookup returns CDR1 LGHNA and CDR2 YNFKEQ. The CDR3 DNA reads TGTGCCAGCAGCCAACAGGGGGCTGGAACTGAAGCTTTCTTT. This gives the protein CASSQQGAGTEAFF.

The chain carries TRBV5-1 and TRBJ1-1; 8 bases agree with TRBD1. J was trimmed by 8 bases and V by 2 bases; bases with no gene match: 5. The CDR3 has 13 amino acids. Germline loops: CDR1 SGHRS, CDR2 YFSETQ. Written as DNA, the CDR3 is TGCGCCAGCAGCTTTCAGGGGGCAGAGGAAGCTTTCTTT. It codes for CASSFQGAEEAFF.

The J gene is TRBJ2-3, the V gene TRBV20-1, with TRBD2 identical over 7 bases. The germline CDR1 and CDR2 sequences are DFQATT and SNEGSKA (reference sequence). With V trimmed by 0 bases and J by 4 bases, 7 bases remained unmatched. The CDR3 extends over 15 amino acids. The CDR3 nucleotides read TGCAGTGCTAGAGATGACGGGAGCGGGGCAGATACGCAGTATTTT. Translation: CSARDDGSGADTQYF.

V gene TRBV6-5 combines with J gene TRBJ1-2, with D tentatively TRBD1 (6 bases). The CDR3 has 13 amino acids. Trimming stripped 4 bases from V and 5 bases from J, with 11 bases between. CDR1 and CDR2 (germline): MNHEY, SVGAGI. CDR3 residues: CASSFRQEYGYTF. As DNA, the CDR3 is TGTGCCAGCAGTTTTCGACAGGAATATGGCTACACCTTC.

The chain recombines TRBV12-5 with TRBJ2-7, with 11 bases that match TRBD2. Germline CDR1 reads LGHNT; CDR2 reads FRNRAP. The CDR3 totals 15 residues. V gave up 3 bases and J gave up 4 bases; unmatched junction bases: 5. CDR3 bases: TGTGCTAGTGGTTTCGGGACTAGCGGAAGGTACGAGCAGTACTTC. It yields the protein CASGFGTSGRYEQYF.

There are many counts of this clonotype. The gene calls are TRBV27 and TRBJ1-2; 7 bases match TRBD1. The V gene end was trimmed by 5 bases and the J gene end by 2 bases; junction bases not matched to a gene: 8. CDR3 length equals 15 residues. Germline V gene sequence: CDR1 MNHEY, CDR2 SMNVEV (reference sequence). In nucleotides, the CDR3 is TGTGCCAGCAGTCGCATGACAGGGAGGAACTATGGCTACACCTTC. As protein: CASSRMTGRNYGYTF.